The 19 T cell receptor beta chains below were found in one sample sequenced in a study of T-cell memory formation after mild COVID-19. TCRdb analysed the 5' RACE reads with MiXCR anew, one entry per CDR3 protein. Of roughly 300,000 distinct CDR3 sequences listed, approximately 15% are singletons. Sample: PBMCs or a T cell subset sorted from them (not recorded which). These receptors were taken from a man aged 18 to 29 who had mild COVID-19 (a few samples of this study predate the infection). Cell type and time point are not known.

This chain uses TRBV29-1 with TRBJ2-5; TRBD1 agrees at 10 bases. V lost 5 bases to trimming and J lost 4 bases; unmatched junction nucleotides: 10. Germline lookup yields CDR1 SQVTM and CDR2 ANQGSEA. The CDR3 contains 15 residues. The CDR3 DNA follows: TGCAGCGTTTCCGGACAGGGGGTTTTCGGAGAGACCCAGTACTTC. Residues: CSVSGQGVFGETQYF.

The DNA for the CDR3 is TGTGCCAGCAGTGGCCCGGGGGCGGAGACCCAGTACTTC. Translated, it gives CASSGPGAETQYF. The chain combines TRBV28 with TRBJ2-5; D could derive from TRBD1 or TRBD2 (6 bases each). Trimming cost V 5 bases and J 5 bases, with 12 bases left between them. The CDR3 spans 13 residues. CDR1 and CDR2 from the germline V gene are MDHEN and SYDVKM.

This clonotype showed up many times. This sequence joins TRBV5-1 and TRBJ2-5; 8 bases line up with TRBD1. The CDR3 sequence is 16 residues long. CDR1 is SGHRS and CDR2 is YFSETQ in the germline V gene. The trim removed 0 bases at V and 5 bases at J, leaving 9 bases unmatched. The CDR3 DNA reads TGCGCCAGCAGCTTGGGGCGGCAGGGGGCCAGTGAGACCCAGTACTTC. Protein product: CASSLGRQGASETQYF.

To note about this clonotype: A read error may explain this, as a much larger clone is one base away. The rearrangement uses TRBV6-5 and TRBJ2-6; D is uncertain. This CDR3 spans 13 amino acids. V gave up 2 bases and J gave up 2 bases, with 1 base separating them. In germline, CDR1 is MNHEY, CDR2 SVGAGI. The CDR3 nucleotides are TGTGCCAGCAGTTACACTGGGGCCAACGTCCTGACTTTC. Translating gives CASSYTGANVLTF.

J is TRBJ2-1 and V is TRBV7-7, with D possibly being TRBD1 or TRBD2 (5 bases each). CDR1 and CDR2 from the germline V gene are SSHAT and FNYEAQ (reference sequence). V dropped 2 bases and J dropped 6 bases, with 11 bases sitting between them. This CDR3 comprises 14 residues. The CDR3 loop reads CASSLRETVNEQFF. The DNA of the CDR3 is TGTGCCAGCAGCTTAAGGGAGACAGTCAATGAGCAGTTCTTC.

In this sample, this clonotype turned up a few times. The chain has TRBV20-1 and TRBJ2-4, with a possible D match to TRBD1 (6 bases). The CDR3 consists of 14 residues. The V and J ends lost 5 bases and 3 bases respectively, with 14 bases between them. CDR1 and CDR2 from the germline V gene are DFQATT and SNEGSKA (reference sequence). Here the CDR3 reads CSAESDRRKNIQYF. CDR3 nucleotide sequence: TGCAGTGCTGAGTCAGACAGGCGCAAAAACATTCAGTACTTC.

The CDR3 protein is CASRGPFNTGELFF. CDR3 in DNA: TGTGCCAGCAGGGGACCGTTTAACACCGGGGAGCTGTTTTTT. This chain links TRBV28 with TRBJ2-2, with D perhaps assigned TRBD1 or TRBD2 (5 bases each). The V gene's germline CDR1 is MDHEN and CDR2 SYDVKM. The CDR3 totals 14 residues. V was cut by 6 bases and J by 2 bases, with 10 bases left in between.

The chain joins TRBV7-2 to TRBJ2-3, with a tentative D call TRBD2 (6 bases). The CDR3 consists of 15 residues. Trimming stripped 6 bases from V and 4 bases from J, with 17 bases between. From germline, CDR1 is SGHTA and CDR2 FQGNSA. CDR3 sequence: CASRSPGLTPDTQYF. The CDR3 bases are TGTGCCAGCAGATCTCCGGGACTCACACCAGATACGCAGTATTTT. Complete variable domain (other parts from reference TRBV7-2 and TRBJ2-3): GAGVSQSPSNKVTEKGKDVELRCDPISGHTALYWYRQSLGQGLEFLIYFQGNSAPDKSGLPSDRFSAERTGGSVSTLTIQRTQQEDSAVYLCASRSPGLTPDTQYFGPGTRLTVL.

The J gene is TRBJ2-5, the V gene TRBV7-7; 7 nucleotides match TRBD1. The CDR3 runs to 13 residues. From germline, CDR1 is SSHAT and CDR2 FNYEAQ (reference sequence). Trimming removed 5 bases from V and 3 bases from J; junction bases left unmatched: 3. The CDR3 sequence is CASSQGVEETQYF. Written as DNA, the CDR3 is TGTGCCAGCAGCCAGGGGGTCGAAGAGACCCAGTACTTC.

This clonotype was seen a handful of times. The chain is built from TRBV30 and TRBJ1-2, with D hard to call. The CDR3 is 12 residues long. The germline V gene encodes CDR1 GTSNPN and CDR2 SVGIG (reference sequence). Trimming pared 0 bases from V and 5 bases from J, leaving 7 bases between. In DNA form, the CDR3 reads TGTGCCTGGAGTGTAGACGAATATGGCTACACCTTC. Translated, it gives CAWSVDEYGYTF.

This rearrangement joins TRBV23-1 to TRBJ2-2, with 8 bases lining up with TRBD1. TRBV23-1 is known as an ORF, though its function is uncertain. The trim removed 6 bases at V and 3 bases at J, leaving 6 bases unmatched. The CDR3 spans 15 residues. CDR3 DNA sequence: TGCGCCAGCAGACGAGGGACAGGATACACCGGGGAGCTGTTTTTT. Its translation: CASRRGTGYTGELFF.

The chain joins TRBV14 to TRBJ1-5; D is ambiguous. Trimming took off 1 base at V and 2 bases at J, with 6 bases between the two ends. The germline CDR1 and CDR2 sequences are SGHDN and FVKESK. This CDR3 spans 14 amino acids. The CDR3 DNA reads TGTGCCAGCAGCCAAGTGTTGGGCAATCAGCCCCAGCATTTT. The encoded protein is CASSQVLGNQPQHF.

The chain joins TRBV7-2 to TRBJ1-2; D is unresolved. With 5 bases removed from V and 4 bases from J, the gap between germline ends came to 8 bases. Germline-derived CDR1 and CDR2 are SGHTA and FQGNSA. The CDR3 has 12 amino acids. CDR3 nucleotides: TGTGCCAGCAGCCCCCCCCGCTATGGCTACACCTTC. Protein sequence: CASSPPRYGYTF. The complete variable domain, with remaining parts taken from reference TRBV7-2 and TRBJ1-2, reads GAGVSQSPSNKVTEKGKDVELRCDPISGHTALYWYRQSLGQGLEFLIYFQGNSAPDKSGLPSDRFSAERTGGSVSTLTIQRTQQEDSAVYLCASSPPRYGYTFGSGTRLTVV.

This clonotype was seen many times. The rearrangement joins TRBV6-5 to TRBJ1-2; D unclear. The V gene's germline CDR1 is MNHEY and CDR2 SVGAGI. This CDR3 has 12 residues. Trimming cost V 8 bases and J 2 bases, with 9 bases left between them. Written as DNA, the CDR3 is TGTGCCAGCCGGCAGGCCAACTATGGCTACACCTTC. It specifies CASRQANYGYTF.

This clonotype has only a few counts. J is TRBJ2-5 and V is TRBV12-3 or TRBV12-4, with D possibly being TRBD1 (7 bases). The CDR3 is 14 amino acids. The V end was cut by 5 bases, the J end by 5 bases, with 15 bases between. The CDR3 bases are TGTGCCAGCAGTCCCGCCCCAGGGGGGGAGACCCAGTACTTC. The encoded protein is CASSPAPGGETQYF.

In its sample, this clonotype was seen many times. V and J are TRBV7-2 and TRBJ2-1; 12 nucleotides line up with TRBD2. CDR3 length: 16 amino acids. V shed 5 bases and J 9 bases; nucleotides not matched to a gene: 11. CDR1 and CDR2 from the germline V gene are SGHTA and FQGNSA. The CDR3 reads CASSLWTSGAPGEQFF. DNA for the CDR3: TGTGCCAGCAGCCTATGGACTAGCGGGGCCCCCGGTGAGCAGTTCTTC.

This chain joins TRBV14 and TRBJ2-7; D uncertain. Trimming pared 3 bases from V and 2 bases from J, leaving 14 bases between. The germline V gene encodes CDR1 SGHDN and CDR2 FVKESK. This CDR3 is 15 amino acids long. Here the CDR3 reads CASSQGVANTYEQYV. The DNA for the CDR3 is TGTGCCAGCAGCCAGGGTGTCGCCAATACCTACGAGCAGTACGTC.

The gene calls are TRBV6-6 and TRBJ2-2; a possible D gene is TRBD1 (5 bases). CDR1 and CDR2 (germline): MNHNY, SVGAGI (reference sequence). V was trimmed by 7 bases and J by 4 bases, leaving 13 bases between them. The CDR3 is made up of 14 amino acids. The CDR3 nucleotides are TGTGCCAGCACCTCTTCAGGGTCCACCGGGGAGCTGTTTTTT. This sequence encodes CASTSSGSTGELFF.

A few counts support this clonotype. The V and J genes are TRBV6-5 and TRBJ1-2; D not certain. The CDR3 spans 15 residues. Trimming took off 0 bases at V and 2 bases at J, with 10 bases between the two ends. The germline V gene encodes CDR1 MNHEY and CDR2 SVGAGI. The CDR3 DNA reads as TGTGCCAGCAGTTACTCCATCCCAGCAAACTATGGCTACACCTTC. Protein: CASSYSIPANYGYTF.